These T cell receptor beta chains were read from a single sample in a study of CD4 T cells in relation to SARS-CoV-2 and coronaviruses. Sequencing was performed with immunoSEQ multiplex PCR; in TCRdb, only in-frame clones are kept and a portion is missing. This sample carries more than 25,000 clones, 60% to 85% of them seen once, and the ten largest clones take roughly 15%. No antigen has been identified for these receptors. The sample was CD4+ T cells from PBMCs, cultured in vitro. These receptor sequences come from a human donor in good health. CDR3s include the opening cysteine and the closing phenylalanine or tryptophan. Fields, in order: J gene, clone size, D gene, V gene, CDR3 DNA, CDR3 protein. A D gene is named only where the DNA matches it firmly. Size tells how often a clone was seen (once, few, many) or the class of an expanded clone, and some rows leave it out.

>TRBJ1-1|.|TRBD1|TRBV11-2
TGTGCCAGCAGCTTAGATCCGGACAGGGCAGGGAAATCTTTCTTT
CASSLDPDRAGKSFF
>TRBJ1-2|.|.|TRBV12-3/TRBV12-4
TGTGCCAGCAGTTTCGACACCCCCTATGGCTACACCTTC
CASSFDTPYGYTF
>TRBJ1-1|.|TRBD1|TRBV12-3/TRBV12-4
TGTGCCAGCAGAGCTAGGGACAGGGCTGAAGCTTTCTTT
CASRARDRAEAFF
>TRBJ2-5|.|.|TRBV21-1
TGTGCCAGCAGTCACCGGCTCCAAGAGACCCAGTACTTC
CASSHRLQETQYF
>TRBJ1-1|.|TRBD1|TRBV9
TGTGCCAGCTCTGGGGACAGGGGTGTTGGCACTGAAGCTTTCTTT
CASSGDRGVGTEAFF
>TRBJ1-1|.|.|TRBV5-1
TGCGCCAGCAGCTGGGGTCAGAGCAAGAACACTGAAGCTTTCTTT
CASSWGQSKNTEAFF
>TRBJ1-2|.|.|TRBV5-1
TGCGCCAGCAGCTTGGCCGGGGAGGTTGGCTACACCTTC
CASSLAGEVGYTF
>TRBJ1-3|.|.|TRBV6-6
TGTGCCAGCAGTTTTGGGATCTCTGGAAACACCATATATTTT
CASSFGISGNTIYF
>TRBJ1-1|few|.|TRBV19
TGTGCCAGTATTTCCCTTCCTCCCGGGTCTTTTTCGGACACTGAAGCTTTCTTT
CASISLPPGSFSDTEAFF
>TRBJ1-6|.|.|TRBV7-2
TGTGCCAGCAGCGAAAGCAGGGTGGGGGGTTCACCCCTCCACTTT
CASSESRVGGSPLHF
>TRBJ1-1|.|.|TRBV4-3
TGCGCCAGCAGCCAAGTCTCCGAGGGGAACACTGAAGCTTTCTTT
CASSQVSEGNTEAFF
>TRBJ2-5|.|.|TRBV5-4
TGTGCCAGCAGCGGGGACCCGGCGGAGACCCAGTACTTC
CASSGDPAETQYF
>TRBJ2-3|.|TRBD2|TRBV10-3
TGTGCCATCAGCGGGGGGGGGAGCACAGATACGCAGTATTTT
CAISGGGSTDTQYF
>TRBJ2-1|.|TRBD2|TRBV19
TGTGCCAGTAGTTTCGGACTAGCGGGAGGTCCCGCCTACAATGAGCAGTTCTTC
CASSFGLAGGPAYNEQFF
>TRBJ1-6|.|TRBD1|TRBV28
TGTGCCAGCAGTACTGGACAGGGAAGTTCACCCCTCCACTTT
CASSTGQGSSPLHF
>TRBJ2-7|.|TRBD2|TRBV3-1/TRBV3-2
TGTGCCAGCACCCTGGGAGGGAGATTCTACGAGCAGTACTTC
CASTLGGRFYEQYF
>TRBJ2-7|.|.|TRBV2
TGTGCCAGCAGTTCGGACACCTTTGGGCAGTACTTC
CASSSDTFGQYF